This T cell receptor (beta chain) was profiled in a study of T-cell reconstitution after alpha-beta-depleted transplantation in children. Preparing the TCRbeta library involved the use of unique molecular identifiers. MiXCR was run by TCRdb on the PCR reads, yielding one entry per CDR3 protein. The data show about 78,000 distinct CDR3 sequences, 13% to 15% seen once. Study findings and constraints: A year had passed since transplant, and T-cell counts and diversity by then came mostly from newly produced T cells. In some patients, recipient T cells and intrathymic progenitors surviving conditioning explained high day-60 diversity. Expanded graft clones numbering several hundred reportedly gave rise to alpha-beta T cells about two months after transplant.

V lost 6 bases to trimming and J lost 1 base, with 12 bases between them. The CDR3 extends over 14 amino acids. Comment on this clonotype: What it binds is unknown.

This rearrangement joins TRBV12-3 or TRBV12-4 to TRBJ1-1; tentative D call: TRBD1 (6 bases). The starting material was PBMCs, mostly from graft donor cells, obtained 180 days after TCRalphabeta/CD19-depleted stem cell transplant. The sequence derives from a male patient between 2 and 15 years old who had a stem cell transplant for acute lymphoblastic leukemia, so the T cells may come from the graft donor. The CDR3 nucleotides are TGTGCCAGCAGACCCCGGACAGCGAACACTGAAGCTTTCTTT. Its protein is CASRPRTANTEAFF.